This T cell receptor beta chain came from a study of blood T cells in healthy people across ages. Study-level findings and limits: Donor CMV infection status was unknown, possibly confounding age-related changes in expanded clonotypes. Naive T cell percentage showed a strong correlation with TCR beta diversity.

The germline V gene has CDR1 DFQATT and CDR2 SNEGSKA (reference sequence). V was clipped by 1 base and J by 7 bases; unmatched bases: 6. This CDR3 is built from 13 residues. A second about 6 to 12 cycle PCR used barcoded and J-beta primers. Paired-end reads containing CDR3 totaled no fewer than 2.5 million for each sample. From the 5' RACE reads, TCRdb called clonotypes with MiXCR, one entry per CDR3 protein. The sample has 1,100,000 or so distinct CDR3 sequences; 45% are singletons. Worth noting for this clonotype: The antigen is not known.

The J gene is TRBJ1-2, the V gene TRBV20-1, with 7 bases lining up with TRBD1. What was sequenced was blood. The sequence was obtained from a woman aged 60 to 75 in good health. CDR3 bases: TGCAGTGCTAGAGGGGAGACAGGGTTTGGCTACACCTTC. This sequence encodes CSARGETGFGYTF.